This T cell receptor (beta chain) emerged from a study of cytomegalovirus exposure and HLA in healthy donors. Study-level findings and limits: Immune exposure information available was restricted to CMV serostatus. Common viral pathogens seemed to be connected with several of the most significant clusters, according to a later analysis. The authors later found most CMV-associated TCR beta chains appeared HLA-restricted.

This clone was seen once. Its target is not known. Healthy bone marrow donors made up the donor group. In the PCR, 60 Vbeta and 13 Jbeta primers were used. TCRdb keeps only in-frame clones here, not all; method: immunoSEQ multiplex PCR. Of approximately 180,000 clones listed, approximately 80% are singletons. Germline-derived CDR1 and CDR2 are SGHTA and FQGNSA. The ends lost 1 base at V and 2 bases at J; junction bases unmatched: 6. The CDR3 covers 16 residues. The sequenced sample was PBMCs. The rearrangement links TRBV7-2 to TRBJ2-3, with 7 bases lining up with TRBD2. The receptor comes from a woman in her thirties or forties in good health and CMV-seronegative. This CDR3 reads CASSLGGAGNTDTQYF. CDR3 coding DNA: TGTGCCAGCAGCTTAGGCGGAGCGGGGAACACAGATACGCAGTATTTT.